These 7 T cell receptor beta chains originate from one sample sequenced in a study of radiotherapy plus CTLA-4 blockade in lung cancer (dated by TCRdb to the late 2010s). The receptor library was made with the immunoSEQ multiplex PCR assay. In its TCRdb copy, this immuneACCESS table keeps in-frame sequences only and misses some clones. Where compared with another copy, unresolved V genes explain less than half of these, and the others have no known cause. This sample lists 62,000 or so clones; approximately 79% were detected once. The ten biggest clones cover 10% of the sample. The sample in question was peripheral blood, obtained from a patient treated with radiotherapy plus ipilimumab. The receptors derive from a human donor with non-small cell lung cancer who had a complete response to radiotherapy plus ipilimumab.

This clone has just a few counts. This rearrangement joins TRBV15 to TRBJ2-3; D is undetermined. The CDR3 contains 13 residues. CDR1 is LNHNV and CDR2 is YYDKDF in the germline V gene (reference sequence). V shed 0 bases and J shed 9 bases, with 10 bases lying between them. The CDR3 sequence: CATSRDLQETQYF. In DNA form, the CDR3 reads TGTGCCACCAGCAGAGATCTCCAGGAAACGCAGTATTTT.

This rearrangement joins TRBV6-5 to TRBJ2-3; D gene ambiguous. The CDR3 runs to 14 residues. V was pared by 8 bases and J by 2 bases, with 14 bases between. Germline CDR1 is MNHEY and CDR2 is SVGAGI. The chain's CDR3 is CASSFSPNTDTQYF. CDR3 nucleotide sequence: TGTGCCAGCTCCTTCTCACCCAACACAGATACGCAGTATTTT.

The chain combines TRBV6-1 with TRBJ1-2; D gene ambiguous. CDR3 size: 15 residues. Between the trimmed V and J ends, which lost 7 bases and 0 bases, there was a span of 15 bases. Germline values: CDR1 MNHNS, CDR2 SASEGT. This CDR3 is CASTTRRTTNYGYTF. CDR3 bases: TGTGCCAGCACCACCAGGCGGACCACTAACTATGGCTACACCTTC.

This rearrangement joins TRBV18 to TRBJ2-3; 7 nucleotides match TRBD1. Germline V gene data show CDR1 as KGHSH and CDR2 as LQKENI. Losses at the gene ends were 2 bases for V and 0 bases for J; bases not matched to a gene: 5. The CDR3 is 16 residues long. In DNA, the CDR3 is TGTGCCAGCTCACCAATGGGACAGACTAGCACAGATACGCAGTATTTT. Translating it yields CASSPMGQTSTDTQYF.

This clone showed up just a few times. CDR3 amino acids: CASSWGQATNLYTF. The CDR3 bases are TGTGCCAGCAGCTGGGGACAGGCGACGAACCTTTACACCTTC. The V call is TRBV7-9, the J call TRBJ1-2; the match to TRBD1 covers 8 bases. CDR1 and CDR2 (germline): SEHNR, FQNEAQ (reference sequence). The CDR3 is 14 amino acids. V trimming: 4 bases; J trimming: 11 bases; junction bases outside the gene matches: 12.

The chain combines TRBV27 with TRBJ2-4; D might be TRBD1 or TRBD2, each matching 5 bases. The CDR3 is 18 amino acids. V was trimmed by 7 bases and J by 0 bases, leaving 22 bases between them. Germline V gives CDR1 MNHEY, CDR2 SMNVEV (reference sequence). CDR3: CASIYLRDLPLAKNIQYF. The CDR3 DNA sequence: TGTGCCAGCATTTACTTGAGGGACCTACCACTAGCCAAAAACATTCAGTACTTC.

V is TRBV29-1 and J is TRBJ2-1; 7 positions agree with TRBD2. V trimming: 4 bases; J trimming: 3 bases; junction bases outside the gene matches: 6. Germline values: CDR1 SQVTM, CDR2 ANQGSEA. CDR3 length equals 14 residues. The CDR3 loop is CSVGGGSIYNEQFF. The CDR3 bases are TGCAGCGTTGGGGGCGGGAGCATCTACAATGAGCAGTTCTTC.